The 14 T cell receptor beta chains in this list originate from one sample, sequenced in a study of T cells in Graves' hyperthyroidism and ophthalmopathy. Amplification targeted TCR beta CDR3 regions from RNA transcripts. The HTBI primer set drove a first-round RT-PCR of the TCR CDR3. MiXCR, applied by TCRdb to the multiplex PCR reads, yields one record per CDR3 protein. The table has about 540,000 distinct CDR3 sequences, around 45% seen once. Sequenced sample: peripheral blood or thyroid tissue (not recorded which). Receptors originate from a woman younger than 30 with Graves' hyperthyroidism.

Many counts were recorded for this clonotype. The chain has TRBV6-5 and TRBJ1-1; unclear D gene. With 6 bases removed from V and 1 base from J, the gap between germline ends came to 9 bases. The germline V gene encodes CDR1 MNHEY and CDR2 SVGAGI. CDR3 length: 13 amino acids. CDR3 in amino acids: CASRPRENTEAFF. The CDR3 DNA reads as TGTGCCAGCAGACCCAGAGAGAACACTGAAGCTTTCTTT.

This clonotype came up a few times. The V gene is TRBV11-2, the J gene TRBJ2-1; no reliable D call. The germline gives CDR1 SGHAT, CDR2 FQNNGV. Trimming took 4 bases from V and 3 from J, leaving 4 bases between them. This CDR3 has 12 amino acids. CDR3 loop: CASSWGYNEQFF. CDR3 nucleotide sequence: TGTGCCAGCAGCTGGGGCTACAATGAGCAGTTCTTC.

The CDR3 sequence is CARDRGSNYGYTF. The CDR3 coding sequence is TGTGCTAGAGACCGCGGGTCTAACTATGGCTACACCTTC. V and J are TRBV2 and TRBJ1-2; D is unresolved. Per germline, CDR1 SNHLY and CDR2 FYNNEI. This CDR3 has 13 amino acids. The full variable domain, completed using reference TRBV2 and TRBJ1-2, is EPEVTQTPSHQVTQMGQEVILRCVPISNHLYFYWYRQILGQKVEFLVSFYNNEISEKSEIFDDQFSVERPDGSNFTLKIRSTKLEDSAMYFCARDRGSNYGYTFGSGTRLTVV.

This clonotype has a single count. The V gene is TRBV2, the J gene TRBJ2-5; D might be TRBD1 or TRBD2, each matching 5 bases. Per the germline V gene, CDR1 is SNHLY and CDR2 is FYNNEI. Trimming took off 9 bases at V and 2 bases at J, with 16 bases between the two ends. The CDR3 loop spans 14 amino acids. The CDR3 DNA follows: TGTGCCAGGTCCTCCACCGGGACGCAAGAGACCCAGTACTTC. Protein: CARSSTGTQETQYF.

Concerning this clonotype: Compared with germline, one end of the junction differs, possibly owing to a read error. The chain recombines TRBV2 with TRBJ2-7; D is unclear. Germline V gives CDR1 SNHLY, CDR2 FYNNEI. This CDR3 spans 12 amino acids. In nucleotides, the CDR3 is TGTGCCAGCAGGGAAGAAACCTACGAGCAGTACTTC. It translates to CASREETYEQYF.

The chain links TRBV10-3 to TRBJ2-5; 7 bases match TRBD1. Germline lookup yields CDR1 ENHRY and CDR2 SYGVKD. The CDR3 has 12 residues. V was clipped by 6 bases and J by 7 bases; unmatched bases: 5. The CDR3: CAISDRVGTQYF. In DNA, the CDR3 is TGTGCCATCAGCGACAGGGTGGGGACCCAGTACTTC.

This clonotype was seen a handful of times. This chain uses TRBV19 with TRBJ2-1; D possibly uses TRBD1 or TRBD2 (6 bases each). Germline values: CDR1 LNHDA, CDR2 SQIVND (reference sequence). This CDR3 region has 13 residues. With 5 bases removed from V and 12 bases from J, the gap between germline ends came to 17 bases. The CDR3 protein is CASSVTIRGGQFF. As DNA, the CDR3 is TGTGCCAGTAGTGTCACAATCAGGGGAGGGCAGTTCTTC.

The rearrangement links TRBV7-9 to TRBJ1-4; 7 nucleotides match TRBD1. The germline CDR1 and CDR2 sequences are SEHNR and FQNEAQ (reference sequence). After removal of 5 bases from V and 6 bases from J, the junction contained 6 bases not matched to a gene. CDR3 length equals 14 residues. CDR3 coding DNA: TGTGCCAGCAGCAAAGCCGGGACAGATGAAAAACTGTTTTTT. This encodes CASSKAGTDEKLFF.

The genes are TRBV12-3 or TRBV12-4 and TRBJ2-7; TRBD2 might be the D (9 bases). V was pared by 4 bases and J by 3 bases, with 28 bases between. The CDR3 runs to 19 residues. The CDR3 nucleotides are TGTGCCAGCAGTTCGACAGGGGTCTCTTGGGCTAGCGGGAACTACGAGCAGTACTTC. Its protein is CASSSTGVSWASGNYEQYF.

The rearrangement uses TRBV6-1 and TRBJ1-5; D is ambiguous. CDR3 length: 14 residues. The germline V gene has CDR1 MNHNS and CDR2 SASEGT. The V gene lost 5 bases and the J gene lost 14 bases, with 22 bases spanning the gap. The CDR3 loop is CASSYEAGAGYEHF. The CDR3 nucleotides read TGTGCCAGCAGTTACGAGGCGGGAGCAGGCTACGAGCATTTT.

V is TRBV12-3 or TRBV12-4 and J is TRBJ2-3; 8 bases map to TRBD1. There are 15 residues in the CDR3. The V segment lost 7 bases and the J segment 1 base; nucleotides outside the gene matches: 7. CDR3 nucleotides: TGTGCCAGCACCAGGACAGGGCATGGCACAGATACGCAGTATTTT. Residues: CASTRTGHGTDTQYF.

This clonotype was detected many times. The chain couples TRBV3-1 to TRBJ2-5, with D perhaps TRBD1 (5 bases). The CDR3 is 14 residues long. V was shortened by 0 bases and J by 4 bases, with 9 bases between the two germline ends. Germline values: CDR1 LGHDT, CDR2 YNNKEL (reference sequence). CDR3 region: CASSQEGERETQYF. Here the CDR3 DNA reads TGTGCCAGCAGCCAAGAAGGGGAAAGAGAGACCCAGTACTTC.

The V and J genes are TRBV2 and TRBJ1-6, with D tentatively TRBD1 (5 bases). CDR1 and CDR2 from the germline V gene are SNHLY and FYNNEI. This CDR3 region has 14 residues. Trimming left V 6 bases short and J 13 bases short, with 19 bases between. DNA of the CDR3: TGTGCCAGCAGAAGCGGAAGGGGCAATCAGCCCCTCCACTTT. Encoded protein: CASRSGRGNQPLHF.

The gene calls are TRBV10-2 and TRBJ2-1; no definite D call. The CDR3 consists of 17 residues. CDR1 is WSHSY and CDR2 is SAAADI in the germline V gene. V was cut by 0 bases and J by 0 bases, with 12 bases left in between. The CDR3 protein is CASSESMHSASYNEQFF. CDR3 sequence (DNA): TGCGCCAGCAGTGAGTCAATGCACAGCGCCTCCTACAATGAGCAGTTCTTC.